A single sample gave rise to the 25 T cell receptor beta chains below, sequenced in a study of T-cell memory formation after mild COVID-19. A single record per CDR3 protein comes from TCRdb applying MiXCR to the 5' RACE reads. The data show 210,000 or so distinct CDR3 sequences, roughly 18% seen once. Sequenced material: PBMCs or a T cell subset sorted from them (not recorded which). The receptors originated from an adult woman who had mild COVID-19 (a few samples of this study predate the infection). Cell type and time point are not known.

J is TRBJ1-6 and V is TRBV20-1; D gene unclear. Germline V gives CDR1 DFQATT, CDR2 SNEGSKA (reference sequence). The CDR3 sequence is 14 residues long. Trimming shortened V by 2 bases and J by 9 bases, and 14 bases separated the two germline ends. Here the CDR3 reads CSARRRYEGSPLHF. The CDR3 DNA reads TGCAGTGCTAGACGCCGCTACGAGGGTTCACCCCTCCACTTT.

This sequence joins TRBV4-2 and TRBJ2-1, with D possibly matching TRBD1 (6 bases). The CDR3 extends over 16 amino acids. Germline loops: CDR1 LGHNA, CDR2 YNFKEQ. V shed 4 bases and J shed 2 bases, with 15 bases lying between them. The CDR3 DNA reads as TGTGCCAGCAGCCGAGGGGGAGTAACGACCTACAATGAGCAGTTCTTC. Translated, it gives CASSRGGVTTYNEQFF.

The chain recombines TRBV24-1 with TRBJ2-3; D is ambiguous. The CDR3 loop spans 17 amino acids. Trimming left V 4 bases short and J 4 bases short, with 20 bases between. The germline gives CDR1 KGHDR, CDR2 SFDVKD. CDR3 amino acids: CATSDPLAVTGADTQYF. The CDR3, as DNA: TGTGCCACCAGTGACCCCTTGGCGGTAACGGGCGCAGATACGCAGTATTTT.

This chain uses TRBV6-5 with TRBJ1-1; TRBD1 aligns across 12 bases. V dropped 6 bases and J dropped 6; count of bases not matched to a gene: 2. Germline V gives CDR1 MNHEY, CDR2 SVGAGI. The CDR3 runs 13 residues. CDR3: CASRGQGAAEAFF. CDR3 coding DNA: TGTGCCAGCAGGGGACAGGGGGCAGCTGAAGCTTTCTTT.

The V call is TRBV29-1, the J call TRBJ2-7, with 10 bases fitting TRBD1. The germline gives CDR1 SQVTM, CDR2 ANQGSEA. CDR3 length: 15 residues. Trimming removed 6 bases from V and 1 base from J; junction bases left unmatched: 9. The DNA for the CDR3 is TGCAGCGTGTCCTCCGGGACAGGGGTTTCCTACGAGCAGTACTTC. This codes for CSVSSGTGVSYEQYF.

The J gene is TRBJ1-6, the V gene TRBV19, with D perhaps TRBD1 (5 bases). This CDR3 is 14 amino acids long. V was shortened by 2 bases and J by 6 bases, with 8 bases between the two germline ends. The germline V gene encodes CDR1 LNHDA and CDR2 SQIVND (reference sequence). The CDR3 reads CASSIRGGNSPLHF. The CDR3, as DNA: TGTGCCAGTAGTATAAGGGGAGGTAATTCACCCCTCCACTTT.

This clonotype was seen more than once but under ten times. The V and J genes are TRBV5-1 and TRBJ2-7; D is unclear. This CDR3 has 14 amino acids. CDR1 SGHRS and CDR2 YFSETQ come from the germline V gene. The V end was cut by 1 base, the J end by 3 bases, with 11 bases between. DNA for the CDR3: TGCGCCAGCAGCTTGAAGGGAACGATCTACGAGCAGTACTTC. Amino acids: CASSLKGTIYEQYF.

The CDR3 protein is CASSSGSLPVPEAFF. The CDR3 DNA is TGTGCCAGCAGCTCTGGGAGCTTACCCGTGCCTGAAGCTTTCTTT. The chain employs TRBV11-2 and TRBJ1-1, with D hard to call. CDR3 length: 15 amino acids. Germline lookup yields CDR1 SGHAT and CDR2 FQNNGV. Trimming took off 4 bases at V and 6 bases at J, with 18 bases between the two ends.

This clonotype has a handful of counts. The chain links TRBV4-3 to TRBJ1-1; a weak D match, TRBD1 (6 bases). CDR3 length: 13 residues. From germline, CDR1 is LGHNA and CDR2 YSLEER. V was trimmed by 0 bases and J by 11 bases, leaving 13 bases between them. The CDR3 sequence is CASSQDRAGAAFF. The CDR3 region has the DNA TGCGCCAGCAGCCAAGATCGGGCAGGGGCGGCTTTCTTT.

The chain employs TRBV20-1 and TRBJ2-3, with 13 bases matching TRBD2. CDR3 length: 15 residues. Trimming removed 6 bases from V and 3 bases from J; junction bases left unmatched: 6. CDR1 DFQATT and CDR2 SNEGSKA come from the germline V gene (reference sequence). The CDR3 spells CSAARTSGRTDTQYF. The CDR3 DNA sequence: TGCAGTGCGGCCCGGACTAGCGGGAGAACAGATACGCAGTATTTT.

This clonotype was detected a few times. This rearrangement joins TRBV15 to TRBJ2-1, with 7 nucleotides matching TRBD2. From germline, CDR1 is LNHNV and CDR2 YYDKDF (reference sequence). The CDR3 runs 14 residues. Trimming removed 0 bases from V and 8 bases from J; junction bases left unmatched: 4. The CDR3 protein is CATSRELAADEQFF. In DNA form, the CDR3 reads TGTGCCACCAGCAGAGAGCTAGCGGCGGATGAGCAGTTCTTC.

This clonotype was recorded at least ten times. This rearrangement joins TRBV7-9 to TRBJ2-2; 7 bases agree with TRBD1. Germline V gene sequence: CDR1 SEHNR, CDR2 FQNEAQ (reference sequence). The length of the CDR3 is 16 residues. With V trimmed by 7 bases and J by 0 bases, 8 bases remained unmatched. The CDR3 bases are TGTGCCAGCACCCCAGGGGGACAGCCGAACACCGGGGAGCTGTTTTTT. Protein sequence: CASTPGGQPNTGELFF.

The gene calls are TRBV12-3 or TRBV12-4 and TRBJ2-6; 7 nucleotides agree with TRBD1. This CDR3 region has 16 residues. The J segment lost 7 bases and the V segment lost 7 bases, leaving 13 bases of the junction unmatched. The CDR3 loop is CASTALRGRNANVLTF. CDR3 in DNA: TGTGCCAGCACCGCCCTAAGGGGGCGCAATGCCAACGTCCTGACTTTC.

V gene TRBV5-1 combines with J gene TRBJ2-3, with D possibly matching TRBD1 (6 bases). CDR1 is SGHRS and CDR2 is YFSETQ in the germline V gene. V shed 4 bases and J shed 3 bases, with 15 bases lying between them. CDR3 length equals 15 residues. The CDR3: CASSPVRQGTDTQYF. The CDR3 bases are TGCGCCAGCAGCCCCGTTCGGCAGGGGACAGATACGCAGTATTTT. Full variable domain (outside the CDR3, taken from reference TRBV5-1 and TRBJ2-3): KAGVTQTPRYLIKTRGQQVTLSCSPISGHRSVSWYQQTPGQGLQFLFEYFSETQRNKGNFPGRFSGRQFSNSRSEMNVSTLELGDSALYLCASSPVRQGTDTQYFGPGTRLTVL.

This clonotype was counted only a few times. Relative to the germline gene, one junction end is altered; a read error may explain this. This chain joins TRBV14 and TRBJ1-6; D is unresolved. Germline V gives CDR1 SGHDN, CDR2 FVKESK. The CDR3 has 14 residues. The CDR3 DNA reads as TGTGCCAGCAACCAAAGGGATTATAATTCACCCCTCCACTTT. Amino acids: CASNQRDYNSPLHF.

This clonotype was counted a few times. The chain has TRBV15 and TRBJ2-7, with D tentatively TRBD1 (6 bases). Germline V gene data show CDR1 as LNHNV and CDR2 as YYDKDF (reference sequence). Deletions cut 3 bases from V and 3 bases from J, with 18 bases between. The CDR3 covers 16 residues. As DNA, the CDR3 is TGTGCCACCAGCAGGGGCCAGGGGATCATCGGCTACGAGCAGTACTTC. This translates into CATSRGQGIIGYEQYF.

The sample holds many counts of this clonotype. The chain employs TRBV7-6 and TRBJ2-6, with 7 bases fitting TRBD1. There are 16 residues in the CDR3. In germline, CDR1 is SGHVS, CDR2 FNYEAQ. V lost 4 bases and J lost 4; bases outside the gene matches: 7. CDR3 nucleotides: TGTGCCAGCAGCTCCTCGAGGGGGCCAGGGGCCAACGTCCTGACTTTC. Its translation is CASSSSRGPGANVLTF.

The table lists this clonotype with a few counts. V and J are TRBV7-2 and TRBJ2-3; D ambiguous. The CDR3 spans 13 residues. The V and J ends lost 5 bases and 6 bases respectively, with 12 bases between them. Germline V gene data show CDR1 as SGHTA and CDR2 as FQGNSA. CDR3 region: CASSIPVHDTQYF. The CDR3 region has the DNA TGTGCCAGCAGCATCCCGGTACACGATACGCAGTATTTT.

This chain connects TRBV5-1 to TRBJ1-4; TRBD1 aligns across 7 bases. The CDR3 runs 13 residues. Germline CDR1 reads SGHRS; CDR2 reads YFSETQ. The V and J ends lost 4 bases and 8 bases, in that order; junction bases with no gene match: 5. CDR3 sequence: CASSGATGEKLFF. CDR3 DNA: TGCGCCAGCAGCGGCGCGACAGGGGAAAAACTGTTTTTT.

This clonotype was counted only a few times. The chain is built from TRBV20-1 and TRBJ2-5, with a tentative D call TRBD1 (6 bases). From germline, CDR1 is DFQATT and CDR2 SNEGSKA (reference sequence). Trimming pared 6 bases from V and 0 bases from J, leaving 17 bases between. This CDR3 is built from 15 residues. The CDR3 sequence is CSAAQPGANQETQYF. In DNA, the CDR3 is TGCAGTGCGGCCCAGCCAGGGGCTAACCAAGAGACCCAGTACTTC.

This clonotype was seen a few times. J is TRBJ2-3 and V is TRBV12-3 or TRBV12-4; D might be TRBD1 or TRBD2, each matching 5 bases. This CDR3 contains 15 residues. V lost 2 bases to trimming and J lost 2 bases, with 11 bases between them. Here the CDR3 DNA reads TGTGCCAGCAGTTTAATCGAGGGGTACACAGATACGCAGTATTTT. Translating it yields CASSLIEGYTDTQYF.

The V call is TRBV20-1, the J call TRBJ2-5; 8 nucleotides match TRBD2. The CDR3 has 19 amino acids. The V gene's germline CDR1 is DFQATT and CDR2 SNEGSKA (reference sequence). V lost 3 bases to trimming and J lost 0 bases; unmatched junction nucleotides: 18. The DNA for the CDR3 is TGCAGTGCTAGCCCCACTTCAAGCGGGGGAACACACTACCAAGAGACCCAGTACTTC. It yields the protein CSASPTSSGGTHYQETQYF.

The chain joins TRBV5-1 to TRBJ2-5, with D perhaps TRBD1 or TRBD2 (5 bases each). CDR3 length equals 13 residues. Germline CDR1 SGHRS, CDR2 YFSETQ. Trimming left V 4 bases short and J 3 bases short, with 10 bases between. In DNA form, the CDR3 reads TGCGCCAGCAGCGGGGGTAGGGAAGAGACCCAGTACTTC. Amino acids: CASSGGREETQYF.

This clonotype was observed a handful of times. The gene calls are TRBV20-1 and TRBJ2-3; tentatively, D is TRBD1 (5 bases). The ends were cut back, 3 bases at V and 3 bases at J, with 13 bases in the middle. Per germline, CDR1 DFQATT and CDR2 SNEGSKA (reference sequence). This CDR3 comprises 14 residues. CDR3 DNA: TGCAGTGCTAGGGCAGGGTTGGCAACAGATACGCAGTATTTT. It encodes CSARAGLATDTQYF.

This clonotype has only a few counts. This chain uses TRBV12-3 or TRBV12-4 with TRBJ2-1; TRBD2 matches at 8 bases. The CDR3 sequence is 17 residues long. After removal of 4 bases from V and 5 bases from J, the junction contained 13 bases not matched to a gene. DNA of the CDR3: TGTGCCAGCAGTTCCAAGAGCGGGGGAGTCCGGGACAATGAGCAGTTCTTC. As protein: CASSSKSGGVRDNEQFF.